Included here is one T cell receptor beta chain sequence, with context. CDR3 length: 16 amino acids. V shed 2 bases, J shed 2 bases, and the junction held 9 bases outside the gene matches. In germline, CDR1 is SGHNT, CDR2 YYREEE (reference sequence). Clones were sequenced by immunoSEQ multiplex PCR, and TCRdb holds only the in-frame ones, with some missing. The sample includes 150,000 or so clones, around 80% of them seen just once. The data derive from a study of blood T cell repertoires in COVID-19. The V and J genes are TRBV5-4 and TRBJ2-5, with TRBD1 matching 7 bases. The TCR comes from a man in his fifties or sixties who had recovered from COVID-19. The specimen sequenced was PBMCs or T cells enriched from blood (not recorded which). The CDR3: CASSLRGGQAQETQYF. CDR3 sequence (DNA): TGTGCCAGCAGCTTAAGAGGAGGACAGGCTCAAGAGACCCAGTACTTC.